Presented here are 15 T cell receptor beta chains from one specimen sequenced in a study of shared clonotypes between healthy human individuals. The data were produced by immunoSEQ multiplex PCR, yet TCRdb's version contains in-frame clones alone and is incomplete. The table has 2 million to 2.5 million clones, about 94% seen once. The sample taken for sequencing was naive CD4+ T cells sorted from blood. Subset: CD45RA+ positively selected. Source of these receptors: a man between 18 and 35 years old in good health.

The J gene is TRBJ1-2, the V gene TRBV30; no definite D call. The V end was cut by 0 bases, the J end by 2 bases, with 13 bases between. Germline V gene data show CDR1 as GTSNPN and CDR2 as SVGIG (reference sequence). The CDR3 contains 15 residues. The CDR3 DNA is TGTGCCTGGAGTGTTCCACGAGGGCGAAACTATGGCTACACCTTC. It translates to CAWSVPRGRNYGYTF.

The chain uses TRBV5-1 and TRBJ1-3; 8 nucleotides align to TRBD1. The length of the CDR3 is 16 residues. With 3 bases clipped from V and 0 bases from J, the junction kept 5 bases outside the gene matches. Germline V gives CDR1 SGHRS, CDR2 YFSETQ. CDR3 loop: CASSWGTGDSGNTIYF. DNA of the CDR3: TGCGCCAGCAGCTGGGGGACAGGAGACTCTGGAAACACCATATATTTT.

The V call is TRBV19, the J call TRBJ1-1; 8 bases map to TRBD1. Trimming removed 7 bases from V and 4 bases from J; junction bases left unmatched: 8. Germline CDR1 LNHDA, CDR2 SQIVND (reference sequence). This CDR3 contains 14 residues. CDR3 amino acids: CASNHQGAGTEAFF. In nucleotides, the CDR3 is TGTGCCAGTAACCACCAGGGGGCGGGCACTGAAGCTTTCTTT.

The chain employs TRBV5-1 and TRBJ1-2; TRBD1 is a possible D gene (5 bases). This CDR3 comprises 15 residues. Trimming took 1 base from V and 5 from J, leaving 15 bases between them. The V gene's germline CDR1 is SGHRS and CDR2 YFSETQ. The CDR3 DNA follows: TGCGCCAGCAGCTTGACTTTGGACAAGCTTTATGGCTACACCTTC. This codes for CASSLTLDKLYGYTF. The full variable domain, completed using reference TRBV5-1 and TRBJ1-2, is KAGVTQTPRYLIKTRGQQVTLSCSPISGHRSVSWYQQTPGQGLQFLFEYFSETQRNKGNFPGRFSGRQFSNSRSEMNVSTLELGDSALYLCASSLTLDKLYGYTFGSGTRLTVV.

This clone was detected only once. The chain has TRBV2 and TRBJ1-5; D ambiguous. CDR3 length equals 15 residues. V dropped 2 bases and J dropped 0 bases, with 8 bases sitting between them. CDR1 is SNHLY and CDR2 is FYNNEI in the germline V gene. The CDR3 DNA reads TGTGCCAGCAGTGAATTAAGCTCTAGCAATCAGCCCCAGCATTTT. This gives the protein CASSELSSSNQPQHF.

The chain is built from TRBV21-1 and TRBJ2-2; TRBD1 is taken as the D call from the table, unchecked against the DNA. TRBV21-1 is designated a pseudogene. This CDR3 is 15 amino acids long. CDR3 bases: TGTGCCAGCGCCACCGGGACAGGGATAACCGGGGAGCTGTTTTTT. This translates into CASATGTGITGELFF.

This clone was picked up one time. The CDR3 sequence is CAISAGGGQGTGELFF. The CDR3 nucleotides are TGTGCCATCAGTGCTGGGGGAGGGCAGGGCACCGGGGAGCTGTTTTTT. The J gene is TRBJ2-2, the V gene TRBV10-3, with TRBD2 identical over 7 bases. The CDR3 extends over 16 amino acids. Germline CDR1 reads ENHRY; CDR2 reads SYGVKD. J lost 4 bases, V lost 4 bases, and 9 bases had no gene match.

V and J are TRBV2 and TRBJ2-3; D is ambiguous. The CDR3 is 12 residues long. Germline CDR1 SNHLY, CDR2 FYNNEI. V lost 4 bases, J lost 4 bases, and 6 bases lay in between. For the CDR3, the DNA is TGTGCCAGCAGTGCTTTGGCAGATACGCAGTATTTT. Its protein product is CASSALADTQYF.

As for this clone: The sample has other DNA sequences that encode this CDR3 too. The chain couples TRBV19 to TRBJ2-7, with D perhaps given as TRBD1 or TRBD2 (6 bases each). This CDR3 has 13 residues. The V and J ends lost 3 bases and 3 bases respectively, with 9 bases between them. The germline CDR1 and CDR2 sequences are LNHDA and SQIVND (reference sequence). The CDR3 loop reads CASSIGGGYEQYF. The CDR3 DNA reads TGTGCCAGTAGTATTGGAGGGGGCTACGAGCAGTACTTC.

This chain links TRBV5-1 with TRBJ2-7, with 12 bases aligning to TRBD1. The V segment lost 3 bases and the J segment 5 bases; nucleotides outside the gene matches: 3. This CDR3 region has 14 residues. Germline V CDR1 and CDR2: SGHRS, YFSETQ. The CDR3 coding sequence is TGCGCCAGCAGCTCGGGACAGGGGGCCCACGAGCAGTACTTC. Protein sequence: CASSSGQGAHEQYF.

The chain carries TRBV9 and TRBJ2-1; 11 bases agree with TRBD2. The trim removed 2 bases at V and 9 bases at J, leaving 10 bases unmatched. The germline V gene encodes CDR1 SGDLS and CDR2 YYNGEE. The CDR3 consists of 16 residues. CDR3 bases: TGTGCCAGCAGCGTCAGAGAAGGACTAGCGGGTGTTGAGCAGTTCTTC. Amino acids: CASSVREGLAGVEQFF.

The chain uses TRBV5-1 and TRBJ2-3; the match to TRBD2 covers 16 bases. Germline lookup yields CDR1 SGHRS and CDR2 YFSETQ. CDR3 size: 17 residues. J was trimmed by 2 bases and V by 2 bases; bases with no gene match: 2. CDR3 protein: CASSLGTSGGATDTQYF. CDR3 in DNA: TGCGCCAGCAGCTTAGGGACTAGCGGGGGGGCCACAGATACGCAGTATTTT.

V and J are TRBV7-9 and TRBJ2-3, with D hard to call. Trimming took off 5 bases at V and 3 bases at J, with 9 bases between the two ends. The germline CDR1 and CDR2 sequences are SEHNR and FQNEAQ (reference sequence). The CDR3 totals 13 residues. CDR3 in amino acids: CASSILGTDTQYF. CDR3 in DNA: TGTGCCAGCAGCATCCTCGGGACAGATACGCAGTATTTT. The variable domain in full, with the rest retrieved from reference TRBV7-9 and TRBJ2-3, is DTGVSQNPRHKITKRGQNVTFRCDPISEHNRLYWYRQTLGQGPEFLTYFQNEAQLEKSRLLSDRFSAERPKGSFSTLEIQRTEQGDSAMYLCASSILGTDTQYFGPGTRLTVL.

The chain couples TRBV4-1 to TRBJ2-7; TRBD1 matches at 7 bases. This CDR3 is 15 amino acids long. Germline V CDR1 and CDR2: MGHRA, YSYEKL. V dropped 0 bases and J dropped 8; count of bases not matched to a gene: 10. The CDR3 loop reads CASSQDPTGLEKQYF. The CDR3 DNA reads TGCGCCAGCAGCCAAGATCCGACAGGGTTGGAAAAGCAGTACTTC.

This chain uses TRBV7-8 with TRBJ2-5, with no clear D. Looked up from germline, CDR1 is SGHVS and CDR2 is FQNEAQ. This CDR3 region has 13 residues. The ends were cut back, 0 bases at V and 4 bases at J, with 6 bases in the middle. CDR3 DNA sequence: TGTGCCAGCAGCTTAGCGACCCCAGAGACCCAGTACTTC. It translates to CASSLATPETQYF.